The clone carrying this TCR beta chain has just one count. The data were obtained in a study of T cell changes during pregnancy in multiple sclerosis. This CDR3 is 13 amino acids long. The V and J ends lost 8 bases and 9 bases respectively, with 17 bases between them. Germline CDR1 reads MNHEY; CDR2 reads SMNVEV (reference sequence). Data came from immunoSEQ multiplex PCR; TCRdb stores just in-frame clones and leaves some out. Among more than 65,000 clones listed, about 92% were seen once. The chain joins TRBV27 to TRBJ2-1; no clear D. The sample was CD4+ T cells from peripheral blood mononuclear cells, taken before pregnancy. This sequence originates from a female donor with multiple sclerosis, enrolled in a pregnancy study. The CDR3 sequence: CASRRTPSGEQFF. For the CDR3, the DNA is TGTGCCAGCCGCCGCACACCCTCAGGTGAGCAGTTCTTC.